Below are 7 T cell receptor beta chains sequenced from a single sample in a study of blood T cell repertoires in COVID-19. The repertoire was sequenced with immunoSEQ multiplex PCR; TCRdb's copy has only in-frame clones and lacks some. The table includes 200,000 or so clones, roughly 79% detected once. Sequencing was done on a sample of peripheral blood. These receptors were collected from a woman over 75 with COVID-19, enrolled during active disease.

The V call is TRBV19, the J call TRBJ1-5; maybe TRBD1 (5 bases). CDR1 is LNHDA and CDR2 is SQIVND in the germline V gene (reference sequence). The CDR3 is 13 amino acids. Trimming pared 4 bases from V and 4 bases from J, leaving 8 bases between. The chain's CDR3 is CASSTGLNQPQHF. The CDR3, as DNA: TGTGCCAGTAGTACGGGACTTAATCAGCCCCAGCATTTT.

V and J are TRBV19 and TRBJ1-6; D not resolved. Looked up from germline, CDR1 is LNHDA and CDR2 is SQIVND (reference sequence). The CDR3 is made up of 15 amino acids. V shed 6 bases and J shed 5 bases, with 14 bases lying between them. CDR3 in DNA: TGTGCCAGTAGGACTCGGGTGACCCATAATTCACCCCTCCACTTT. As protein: CASRTRVTHNSPLHF.

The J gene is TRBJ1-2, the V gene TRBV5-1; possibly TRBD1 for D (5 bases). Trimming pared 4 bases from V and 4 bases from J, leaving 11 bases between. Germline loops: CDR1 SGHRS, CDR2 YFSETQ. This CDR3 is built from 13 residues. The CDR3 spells CASSGTGGYGYTF. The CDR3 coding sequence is TGCGCCAGCAGCGGAACCGGGGGCTATGGCTACACCTTC.

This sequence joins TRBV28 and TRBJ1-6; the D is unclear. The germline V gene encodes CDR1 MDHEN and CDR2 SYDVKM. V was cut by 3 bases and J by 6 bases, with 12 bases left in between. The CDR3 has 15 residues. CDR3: CASSFNPEGNSPLHF. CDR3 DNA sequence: TGTGCCAGCAGTTTCAATCCGGAGGGTAATTCACCCCTCCACTTT.

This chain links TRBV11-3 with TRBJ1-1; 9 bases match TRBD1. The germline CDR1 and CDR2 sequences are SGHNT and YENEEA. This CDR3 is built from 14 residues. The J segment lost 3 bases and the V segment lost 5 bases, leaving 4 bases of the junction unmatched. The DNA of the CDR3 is TGTGCCAGCAGCGCTAGGGACAGGGACACTGAAGCTTTCTTT. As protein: CASSARDRDTEAFF.

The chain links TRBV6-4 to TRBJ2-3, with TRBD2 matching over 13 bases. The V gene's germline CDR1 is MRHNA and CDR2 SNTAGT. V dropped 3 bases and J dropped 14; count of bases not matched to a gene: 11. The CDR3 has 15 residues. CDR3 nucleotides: TGTGCCAGCAGTGAATCCGGACTAGCGGGGGCCCCCAGGTATTTT. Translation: CASSESGLAGAPRYF.

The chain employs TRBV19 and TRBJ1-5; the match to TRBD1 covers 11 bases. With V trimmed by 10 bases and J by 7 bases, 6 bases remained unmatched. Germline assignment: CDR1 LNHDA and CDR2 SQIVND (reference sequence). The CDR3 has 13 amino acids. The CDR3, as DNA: TGTGCCACCGGGGACAGGGGGGTCCAGCCCCAGCATTTT. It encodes CATGDRGVQPQHF.